This TCR beta chain originates from a study of cytomegalovirus exposure and HLA in healthy donors. Study results and limitations: In a later analysis, compared with equally common non-associated chains, HLA-associated beta chains were more expanded. DRB1 showed the most TCR associations and HLA-C the fewest in a later analysis, as rates varied by HLA locus. Cytomegalovirus association was listed for about 160 TCR beta chains.

PCR was performed using 60 Vbeta and 13 Jbeta primers. Under the authors' procedure: In a later analysis, of roughly 83 million unique beta chains, roughly 10 million appeared in at least two donors. Assay used: immunoSEQ multiplex PCR; TCRdb lists only in-frame clones, some missing. The DNA gave D and trimming, while V, J and clone size come from that table. The sample contains about 140,000 clones, around four fifths of which appear only once. Note on this clone: As yet, its antigen is unknown.

The CDR3 spans 13 residues. Germline values: CDR1 MDHEN, CDR2 SYDVKM. Trimming took 4 bases from V and 12 from J, leaving 16 bases between them. The TCR comes from a male donor in good health and CMV-seropositive. The sequenced sample consisted of PBMCs. The chain is built from TRBV28 and TRBJ2-1, with a possible D match to TRBD1 (6 bases). In DNA form, the CDR3 reads TGTGCCAGCAGTTACCCAGGGAAGGGGGTGCAGTTCTTC. Its protein is CASSYPGKGVQFF.